The 26 T cell receptor beta chains below all came from one sample that was sequenced in a study of blood T cell repertoires in COVID-19 (dated by TCRdb to about 2020). The library came from the immunoSEQ multiplex PCR assay. What TCRdb holds here is the immuneACCESS table cut down to in-frame rearrangements. Part of the clones is not present; checked against another copy, under half of the missing clones reflect an unresolved V gene, and the others are unexplained. In this sample the table shows 250,000 to 300,000 clones, 80% to 90% of which occur a single time. The ten largest make up about 11% of the sample. The sample consisted of peripheral blood. The receptor set was obtained from a woman in her 70s with acute or convalescent COVID-19.

This rearrangement joins TRBV28 to TRBJ2-7; no reliable D call. Trimming removed 5 bases from V and 3 bases from J, with 8 bases in between. Germline values: CDR1 MDHEN, CDR2 SYDVKM. This CDR3 spans 12 amino acids. The CDR3: CASSRQGYEQYF. CDR3 bases: TGTGCCAGCAGTCGACAAGGCTACGAGCAGTACTTC.

The CDR3 region is CASSVAGTSYEQFF. The CDR3 DNA is TGTGCCAGCAGCGTAGCTGGGACTAGTTATGAGCAGTTCTTC. The J gene is TRBJ2-1, the V gene TRBV9, with 8 positions matching TRBD2. The V and J ends lost 0 bases and 8 bases, in that order; junction bases with no gene match: 4. This CDR3 is built from 14 residues. The germline V gene encodes CDR1 SGDLS and CDR2 YYNGEE.

J is TRBJ2-1 and V is TRBV29-1; possibly TRBD2 for D (5 bases). The CDR3 totals 12 residues. Germline lookup yields CDR1 SQVTM and CDR2 ANQGSEA. Trimming cost V 8 bases and J 3 bases, with 11 bases left between them. The chain's CDR3 is CSLASGYNEQFF. CDR3 nucleotides: TGCAGCCTAGCCTCGGGCTACAATGAGCAGTTCTTC.

The V and J genes are TRBV18 and TRBJ1-5, with a tentative D call TRBD1 (6 bases). V lost 3 bases to trimming and J lost 4 bases, with 22 bases between them. The CDR3 has 18 amino acids. CDR1 is KGHSH, CDR2 LQKENI, per germline. CDR3 DNA: TGTGCCAGCTCACCTTTCAATTACCGGACAGTTCAAAATCAGCCCCAGCATTTT. Its protein product is CASSPFNYRTVQNQPQHF.

V usage is TRBV7-9 and J usage is TRBJ1-2; D gene ambiguous. Germline assignment: CDR1 SEHNR and CDR2 FQNEAQ (reference sequence). Between the trimmed V and J ends, which lost 10 bases and 4 bases, there was a span of 13 bases. This CDR3 contains 12 residues. The CDR3 bases are TGTGCCATGTCGAGGGAGGGCTATGGCTACACCTTC. It encodes CAMSREGYGYTF.

The rearrangement links TRBV10-3 to TRBJ1-1; 7 bases match TRBD1. The CDR3 totals 15 residues. Germline CDR1 reads ENHRY; CDR2 reads SYGVKD. J lost 1 base, V lost 3 bases, and 5 bases had no gene match. Here the CDR3 reads CAISEPTGSNTEAFF. The CDR3, as DNA: TGTGCCATCAGTGAACCGACAGGGTCGAACACTGAAGCTTTCTTT.

This clone was counted a few times. As DNA, the CDR3 is TGTGCCAGCAGCTTAATGACAGCCGGGGGGACAGATACGCAGTATTTT. Translating it yields CASSLMTAGGTDTQYF. The chain carries TRBV7-3 and TRBJ2-3, with 7 bases matching TRBD2. The germline CDR1 and CDR2 sequences are SGHTA and FQGTGA. Trimming at V came to 1 base and at J to 3 bases, leaving 7 bases not matched to a gene. The CDR3 is 16 residues long.

Only one count was recorded for this clone. This rearrangement joins TRBV3-1 (or the pseudogene TRBV3-2) to TRBJ1-4, with D hard to call. CDR1 is LGHDT and CDR2 is YNNKEL in the germline V gene (reference sequence). CDR3 length: 12 residues. Trimming cost V 1 base and J 8 bases, with 5 bases left between them. CDR3 region: CASSQVVEKLFF. The CDR3 DNA follows: TGTGCCAGCAGCCAAGTAGTGGAAAAACTGTTTTTT.

The gene calls are TRBV7-9 and TRBJ2-1; D call uncertain. V lost 2 bases, J lost 0 bases, and 14 bases lay in between. The CDR3 has 17 residues. Per germline, CDR1 SEHNR and CDR2 FQNEAQ (reference sequence). CDR3 amino acids: CASSLMIGSVSYNEQFF. In nucleotides, the CDR3 is TGTGCCAGCAGCTTAATGATAGGAAGCGTCTCCTACAATGAGCAGTTCTTC.

The V call is TRBV27, the J call TRBJ1-2; 9 bases agree with TRBD1. V shed 3 bases and J 7 bases; nucleotides not matched to a gene: 6. Germline CDR1 reads MNHEY; CDR2 reads SMNVEV (reference sequence). CDR3 length: 14 residues. In nucleotides, the CDR3 is TGTGCCAGCAGTTTCCACAGGGGGCATTCTGGCTACACCTTC. It is translated as CASSFHRGHSGYTF.

V usage is TRBV3-1 (or the pseudogene TRBV3-2) and J usage is TRBJ1-1; 8 positions agree with TRBD1. With 4 bases clipped from V and 5 bases from J, the junction kept 3 bases outside the gene matches. The CDR3 length is 13 residues. CDR1 is LGHDT and CDR2 is YNNKEL in the germline V gene (reference sequence). For the CDR3, the DNA is TGTGCCAGCAGCCGGACAGGGAAGACTGAAGCTTTCTTT. It yields the protein CASSRTGKTEAFF.

The chain couples TRBV5-4 to TRBJ1-1; 9 positions agree with TRBD1. CDR3 size: 16 residues. Germline V gene data show CDR1 as SGHNT and CDR2 as YYREEE (reference sequence). The ends lost 1 base at V and 5 bases at J; junction bases unmatched: 9. CDR3 residues: CASSLRTGAIRTEAFF. For the CDR3, the DNA is TGTGCCAGCAGCTTGAGGACAGGGGCGATAAGGACTGAAGCTTTCTTT. The full variable domain, rest sourced from reference TRBV5-4 and TRBJ1-1, is ETGVTQSPTHLIKTRGQQVTLRCSSQSGHNTVSWYQQALGQGPQFIFQYYREEENGRGNFPPRFSGLQFPNYSSELNVNALELDDSALYLCASSLRTGAIRTEAFFGQGTRLTVV.

V is TRBV5-5 and J is TRBJ2-1, with 11 bases lining up with TRBD2. J was trimmed by 3 bases and V by 2 bases; bases with no gene match: 1. Germline lookup yields CDR1 SGHKS and CDR2 YYEKEE (reference sequence). This CDR3 comprises 15 residues. The CDR3 reads CASSLTSGGYNEQFF. DNA for the CDR3: TGTGCCAGCAGCTTAACTAGCGGGGGCTACAATGAGCAGTTCTTC.

The genes are TRBV2 and TRBJ1-5; 11 bases map to TRBD1. The germline CDR1 and CDR2 sequences are SNHLY and FYNNEI. V trimming: 3 bases; J trimming: 6 bases; junction bases outside the gene matches: 4. The CDR3 is 15 amino acids. The CDR3 is CASSDWDRGTQPQHF. In nucleotides, the CDR3 is TGTGCCAGCAGTGATTGGGACAGGGGGACTCAGCCCCAGCATTTT.

This chain joins TRBV5-1 and TRBJ2-1, with TRBD1 identical over 9 bases. There are 14 residues in the CDR3. J gave up 6 bases and V 9 bases, and 10 bases lay outside the gene matches. Germline lookup yields CDR1 SGHRS and CDR2 YFSETQ. CDR3 coding DNA: TGCGCCACTACCCGGGACAGGGATGTCAATGAGCAGTTCTTC. This codes for CATTRDRDVNEQFF.

Of note for this clone: The same CDR3 arises from other DNA sequences in this sample as well. The CDR3 bases are TGTGCCAGCAGTGCCGGCGGAAGCTCCTACAATGAGCAGTTCTTC. Translation: CASSAGGSSYNEQFF. The chain is built from TRBV2 and TRBJ2-1, with no clear D. Germline CDR1 and CDR2: SNHLY and FYNNEI. The length of the CDR3 is 15 residues. V shed 4 bases and J shed 0 bases, with 10 bases lying between them.

The chain carries TRBV5-1 and TRBJ2-5, with 7 bases fitting TRBD1. CDR3 length: 15 residues. CDR1 and CDR2 from the germline V gene are SGHRS and YFSETQ. V shed 4 bases and J 2 bases; nucleotides not matched to a gene: 8. The CDR3 region has the DNA TGCGCCAGCAGCATCCAGACAGGGTGGCAAGAGACCCAGTACTTC. It is translated as CASSIQTGWQETQYF.

The gene calls are TRBV3-1 (or the pseudogene TRBV3-2) and TRBJ2-3; 8 bases fit TRBD2. The CDR3 loop spans 16 amino acids. V lost 5 bases, J lost 2 bases, and 9 bases stayed unmatched. Germline V gene lookup returns CDR1 LGHDT and CDR2 YNNKEL (reference sequence). CDR3 sequence: CASSTQSGGATDTQYF. In DNA form, the CDR3 reads TGTGCCAGCAGCACCCAAAGCGGGGGAGCCACAGATACGCAGTATTTT.

This clone has just a few counts. The gene calls are TRBV6-2 or TRBV6-3 and TRBJ1-5; D may be TRBD1 (5 bases). Deletions cut 5 bases from V and 2 bases from J, with 10 bases between. CDR1 and CDR2 from the germline V gene are MNHEY and SVGEGT. The CDR3 covers 14 residues. The CDR3 DNA follows: TGTGCCAGCAGTCGGGGGGGTGGCAATCAGCCCCAGCATTTT. Protein product: CASSRGGGNQPQHF.

Only a few counts were recorded for this clone. The chain couples TRBV6-6 to TRBJ1-1; D gene uncertain. Germline V gene data show CDR1 as MNHNY and CDR2 as SVGAGI (reference sequence). Trimming took off 4 bases at V and 2 bases at J, with 5 bases between the two ends. The CDR3 runs 12 residues. CDR3 in amino acids: CASSSTNTEAFF. Written as DNA, the CDR3 is TGTGCCAGCAGTTCCACTAACACTGAAGCTTTCTTT.

This chain connects TRBV9 to TRBJ1-1, with 9 bases aligning to TRBD1. Germline lookup yields CDR1 SGDLS and CDR2 YYNGEE. This CDR3 is built from 15 residues. V trimming: 4 bases; J trimming: 2 bases; junction bases outside the gene matches: 6. The CDR3 loop is CASSTETGGNTEAFF. CDR3 coding DNA: TGTGCCAGCAGCACAGAGACAGGGGGTAACACTGAAGCTTTCTTT.

The chain is built from TRBV5-1 and TRBJ2-1; 12 positions match TRBD2. Trimming cost V 2 bases and J 9 bases; bases outside gene matches: 6. CDR3 length: 15 residues. Germline V gene lookup returns CDR1 SGHRS and CDR2 YFSETQ. CDR3 in DNA: TGCGCCAGCAGCTTTCTAGCGGGGGGGCGCGGTGAGCAGTTCTTC. Protein product: CASSFLAGGRGEQFF.

CDR3 coding DNA: TGCGCCAGCAGCTTGGATTGGCGGCAGTCCTACGAGCAGTACTTC. This gives the protein CASSLDWRQSYEQYF. The chain carries TRBV5-1 and TRBJ2-7; D unresolved. Germline lookup yields CDR1 SGHRS and CDR2 YFSETQ. This CDR3 spans 15 amino acids. V gave up 0 bases and J gave up 1 base, with 11 bases separating them. Drawing the rest from reference TRBV5-1 and TRBJ2-7, the complete variable domain is KAGVTQTPRYLIKTRGQQVTLSCSPISGHRSVSWYQQTPGQGLQFLFEYFSETQRNKGNFPGRFSGRQFSNSRSEMNVSTLELGDSALYLCASSLDWRQSYEQYFGPGTRLTVT.

CDR3 amino acids: CASSSRDSTLRGYTF. The DNA of the CDR3 is TGTGCCAGCAGCTCGCGGGACAGCACTCTTCGAGGCTACACCTTC. The chain joins TRBV5-4 to TRBJ1-2; 7 bases map to TRBD1. Germline lookup yields CDR1 SGHNT and CDR2 YYREEE (reference sequence). V was clipped by 3 bases and J by 8 bases; unmatched bases: 13. This CDR3 spans 15 amino acids.

The J gene is TRBJ1-2, the V gene TRBV6-5; 7 nucleotides align to TRBD1. This CDR3 comprises 16 residues. Germline V gene data show CDR1 as MNHEY and CDR2 as SVGAGI. Unmatched junction bases numbered 8, after V lost 2 bases and J lost 2 bases. CDR3 in DNA: TGTGCCAGCAGTTACGCCCACAGGGGTGGGAACTATGGCTACACCTTC. Translation: CASSYAHRGGNYGYTF.

This chain uses TRBV5-1 with TRBJ1-1; possibly TRBD1 for D (5 bases). The CDR3 runs 15 residues. Trimming pared 3 bases from V and 1 base from J, leaving 13 bases between. Germline V gene lookup returns CDR1 SGHRS and CDR2 YFSETQ. The CDR3 coding sequence is TGCGCCAGCAGCTCTCAGGGTTACGGGAACACTGAAGCTTTCTTT. Amino acid sequence: CASSSQGYGNTEAFF.